The sequence of this TCR beta chain was determined in a study of CD8 T cells in ankylosing spondylitis. Study results and limitations: There was reportedly significant enrichment of clones that were disease-linked in matched ankylosing spondylitis synovial fluid. A TCR beta motif of fewer than ten highly homologous variants seemed to mark ankylosing spondylitis blood.

This clonotype was recorded many times. Its antigen is still unknown. The CDR3 covers 15 residues. Germline V lookup: CDR1 MDHEN, CDR2 SYDVKM. The J segment lost 6 bases and the V segment lost 4 bases, leaving 7 bases of the junction unmatched. Making the TCR beta libraries involved quantitative 5'-RACE with molecular barcodes. TCRdb reprocessed the 5' RACE reads via MiXCR and lists one record per CDR3 protein. The sample contains around 230,000 distinct CDR3 sequences, approximately 8% of which appear only once. Sequences were obtained from blood, either unsorted or a sorted T cell fraction (not recorded which). The chain joins TRBV28 to TRBJ2-2, with 8 nucleotides matching TRBD2. The receptor was derived from a female donor with ankylosing spondylitis or in good health (not recorded which). The CDR3 nucleotides read TGTGCCAGCAGTTCCCCCTCGACTAGCGCCGGGGAGCTGTTTTTT. As protein: CASSSPSTSAGELFF.